One and the same sample provided the 30 T cell receptor beta chains below, sequenced in a study of control samples from healthy donors and cancer patients (dated by TCRdb to about 2020). The method behind the library was the immunoSEQ multiplex PCR assay. TCRdb retrieved this table from immuneACCESS and kept in-frame rearrangements only. Not all clones are present; in checked studies, unresolved V genes account for under half, and no reason is known for the remainder. The sample contains roughly 170,000 clones, 93% of them found a single time. The biggest ten clones account for roughly 4.3% of the sample. The source material was blood. Source of these receptors: a woman aged 60 to 75 in good health.

In this sample, this clone turned up once. V gene TRBV14 combines with J gene TRBJ2-7; D ambiguous. Germline assignment: CDR1 SGHDN and CDR2 FVKESK. Trimming pared 0 bases from V and 2 bases from J, leaving 11 bases between. The CDR3 runs 15 residues. The CDR3 DNA sequence: TGTGCCAGCAGCCAAGATGAGACTCCAACCTACGAGCAGTACTTC. Encoded protein: CASSQDETPTYEQYF.

This chain connects TRBV27 to TRBJ2-3, with TRBD2 matching 7 bases. Per germline, CDR1 MNHEY and CDR2 SMNVEV (reference sequence). The V and J ends lost 5 bases and 2 bases, in that order; junction bases with no gene match: 4. The CDR3 is 14 amino acids. The CDR3 sequence is CASSPRGDTDTQYF. The DNA for the CDR3 is TGTGCCAGCAGTCCCCGGGGGGACACAGATACGCAGTATTTT.

The rearrangement uses TRBV4-3 and TRBJ1-3; D remains ambiguous. Germline V gene lookup returns CDR1 LGHNA and CDR2 YSLEER. CDR3 length: 15 residues. V was pared by 1 base and J by 0 bases, with 7 bases between. This chain's CDR3 is CASSQVGLSGNTIYF. In DNA form, the CDR3 reads TGCGCCAGCAGCCAAGTAGGACTCTCTGGAAACACCATATATTTT.

The rearrangement links TRBV7-2 to TRBJ2-5, with TRBD2 identical over 10 bases. V was pared by 4 bases and J by 2 bases, with 16 bases of the junction left unmatched. This CDR3 contains 19 residues. Germline lookup yields CDR1 SGHTA and CDR2 FQGNSA. This chain's CDR3 is CASSSYPTRASGGQETQYF. As DNA, the CDR3 is TGTGCCAGCAGCTCCTACCCCACTCGGGCTAGCGGGGGACAAGAGACCCAGTACTTC. The variable domain in full, completed from reference TRBV7-2 and TRBJ2-5, reads GAGVSQSPSNKVTEKGKDVELRCDPISGHTALYWYRQSLGQGLEFLIYFQGNSAPDKSGLPSDRFSAERTGGSVSTLTIQRTQQEDSAVYLCASSSYPTRASGGQETQYFGPGTRLLVL.

The genes are TRBV5-4 and TRBJ1-1; possibly TRBD1 for D (5 bases). Germline CDR1 reads SGHNT; CDR2 reads YYREEE (reference sequence). This CDR3 is 15 amino acids long. V was shortened by 3 bases and J by 0 bases, with 12 bases between the two germline ends. Written as DNA, the CDR3 is TGTGCCAGCAGCTCCCTGGGACGTTTGAACACTGAAGCTTTCTTT. Protein sequence: CASSSLGRLNTEAFF.

This sequence joins TRBV4-3 and TRBJ1-3; the D is unclear. V lost 0 bases to trimming and J lost 0 bases, with 12 bases between them. The CDR3 has 17 amino acids. Germline assignment: CDR1 LGHNA and CDR2 YSLEER. The chain's CDR3 is CASSQDMPTSSGNTIYF. CDR3 bases: TGCGCCAGCAGCCAAGATATGCCGACGAGCTCTGGAAACACCATATATTTT.

V is TRBV19 and J is TRBJ1-5, with D uncertain. The CDR3 runs 16 residues. V was pared by 5 bases and J by 0 bases, with 14 bases between. Germline V gene lookup returns CDR1 LNHDA and CDR2 SQIVND (reference sequence). The CDR3 coding sequence is TGTGCCAGTAGTTTAAGGGCCACCCTTAGCAATCAGCCCCAGCATTTT. Residues: CASSLRATLSNQPQHF.

The V gene is TRBV7-2, the J gene TRBJ2-2, with TRBD2 as a possible D gene (6 bases). Trimming removed 3 bases at V and 1 base at J, with 6 bases between. This CDR3 is built from 14 residues. The germline gives CDR1 SGHTA, CDR2 FQGNSA. CDR3 amino acids: CASSLGGNTGELFF. CDR3 DNA: TGTGCCAGCAGCTTGGGGGGGAACACCGGGGAGCTGTTTTTT.

The chain joins TRBV7-2 to TRBJ1-1; possibly TRBD1 for D (5 bases). There are 15 residues in the CDR3. Trimming shortened V by 3 bases and J by 5 bases, and 16 bases separated the two germline ends. Germline lookup yields CDR1 SGHTA and CDR2 FQGNSA. CDR3 sequence reads: CASSLFGRARTEAFF. CDR3 sequence (DNA): TGTGCCAGCAGCTTGTTCGGCAGGGCGAGGACTGAAGCTTTCTTT. Looking up the rest from reference TRBV7-2 and TRBJ1-1 gives the full variable domain: GAGVSQSPSNKVTEKGKDVELRCDPISGHTALYWYRQSLGQGLEFLIYFQGNSAPDKSGLPSDRFSAERTGGSVSTLTIQRTQQEDSAVYLCASSLFGRARTEAFFGQGTRLTVV.

This chain joins TRBV4-1 and TRBJ1-5; D is perhaps TRBD1 (6 bases). CDR1 is MGHRA and CDR2 is YSYEKL in the germline V gene. The CDR3 loop spans 13 amino acids. V lost 2 bases and J 7 bases, leaving 9 bases between the germline ends. This CDR3 reads CASSQSRGQPQHF. The DNA for the CDR3 is TGCGCCAGCAGCCAAAGCAGGGGCCAGCCCCAGCATTTT.

The CDR3 DNA reads as TGTGCCACCAGTGATTTCATCGGGACAGGGGAAACTGAAGCTTTCTTT. Protein: CATSDFIGTGETEAFF. This rearrangement joins TRBV24-1 to TRBJ1-1; 10 bases are a match to TRBD1. J lost 5 bases, V lost 1 base, and 6 bases had no gene match. Germline values: CDR1 KGHDR, CDR2 SFDVKD. CDR3 length: 16 residues.

The chain links TRBV19 to TRBJ1-3, with D unclear. Germline CDR1 and CDR2: LNHDA and SQIVND (reference sequence). V lost 7 bases to trimming and J lost 0 bases, with 13 bases between them. The CDR3 covers 15 residues. The CDR3 here is CASTSTPNSGNTIYF. Written as DNA, the CDR3 is TGTGCCAGTACCTCAACCCCGAACTCTGGAAACACCATATATTTT.

The gene calls are TRBV29-1 and TRBJ1-2; D ambiguous. This CDR3 spans 13 amino acids. V was clipped by 8 bases and J by 3 bases, with 16 bases between them. Per germline, CDR1 SQVTM and CDR2 ANQGSEA. The CDR3 nucleotides read TGCAGCCCAAAATCGGCGGGTGACTATGGCTACACCTTC. This encodes CSPKSAGDYGYTF.

The V call is TRBV10-3, the J call TRBJ1-2, with TRBD1 identical over 10 bases. There are 13 residues in the CDR3. In germline, CDR1 is ENHRY, CDR2 SYGVKD. Germline trimming cut 8 bases from V and 5 bases from J; bases unmatched to any gene: 5. CDR3 region: CAIQGQGFYGYTF. The CDR3 DNA follows: TGTGCCATCCAGGGACAGGGGTTTTATGGCTACACCTTC.

This clone was observed a single time. As DNA, the CDR3 is TGTGCCAGCAGTGAATCAGCCCGGTCGTGGAGCAATCAGCCCCAGCATTTT. Translation gives CASSESARSWSNQPQHF. The V gene is TRBV2, the J gene TRBJ1-5; no firm D call. This CDR3 spans 17 amino acids. The V end was cut by 2 bases, the J end by 1 base, with 15 bases between. Germline CDR1 reads SNHLY; CDR2 reads FYNNEI.

The rearrangement joins TRBV12-3 or TRBV12-4 to TRBJ2-2, with TRBD2 matching 9 bases. The CDR3 is 12 residues long. Trimming removed 6 bases from V and 16 bases from J; junction bases left unmatched: 9. DNA of the CDR3: TGTGCCAGCAGCCGCGGGGGGGATGCATGGTTTTTT. Translation: CASSRGGDAWFF.

In DNA, the CDR3 is TGTGCCAGCAGTTACTCGTCGGCAGGGCACTACGAGCAGTACTTC. Protein: CASSYSSAGHYEQYF. The chain has TRBV6-5 and TRBJ2-7; D is possibly TRBD1 (5 bases). This CDR3 is built from 15 residues. V lost 0 bases and J 3 bases, leaving 12 bases between the germline ends. Germline V gene lookup returns CDR1 MNHEY and CDR2 SVGAGI.

The chain joins TRBV6-9 to TRBJ1-5, with 8 bases aligning to TRBD1. There are 13 residues in the CDR3. Germline values: CDR1 MNHGY, CDR2 SVAAGI. V was pared by 10 bases and J by 7 bases, with 9 bases of the junction left unmatched. The CDR3 sequence: CAKPQGARQPQHF. CDR3 bases: TGTGCCAAACCCCAGGGGGCTCGGCAGCCCCAGCATTTT.

V usage is TRBV12-5 and J usage is TRBJ1-2; 8 nucleotides line up with TRBD1. V shed 7 bases and J 7 bases; nucleotides not matched to a gene: 11. Germline V CDR1 and CDR2: LGHNT, FRNRAP. The CDR3 runs to 14 residues. As DNA, the CDR3 is TGTGCTAGTGCCCCGGACAGGGAAGTGAGTGGCTACACCTTC. The encoded protein is CASAPDREVSGYTF.

This chain connects TRBV27 to TRBJ2-7; D may be TRBD2 (5 bases). CDR3 length: 13 residues. From germline, CDR1 is MNHEY and CDR2 SMNVEV (reference sequence). With 6 bases removed from V and 1 base from J, the gap between germline ends came to 10 bases. The CDR3 nucleotides are TGTGCCAGCAGCCCCAGCGGATCCTACGAGCAGTACTTC. It translates to CASSPSGSYEQYF.

This chain uses TRBV6-2 or TRBV6-3 with TRBJ1-1; 7 nucleotides align to TRBD1. The CDR3 runs 17 residues. V trimming: 2 bases; J trimming: 1 base; junction bases outside the gene matches: 10. Germline assignment: CDR1 MNHEY and CDR2 SVGEGT. The CDR3 loop reads CASSYGWTGMGNTEAFF. CDR3 nucleotide sequence: TGTGCCAGCAGTTACGGGTGGACAGGCATGGGGAACACTGAAGCTTTCTTT.

The J gene is TRBJ2-7, the V gene TRBV6-5; TRBD2 aligns across 7 bases. CDR1 and CDR2 (germline): MNHEY, SVGAGI. The CDR3 contains 13 residues. The V segment lost 2 bases and the J segment 9 bases; nucleotides outside the gene matches: 7. The CDR3 region has the DNA TGTGCCAGCAGTTACCCGGGGAGGGAGGGGCAGTACTTC. This sequence encodes CASSYPGREGQYF.

This clone showed up just once. The J gene is TRBJ2-4, the V gene TRBV7-2, with D maybe TRBD1 (5 bases). This CDR3 is 14 amino acids long. Germline CDR1 is SGHTA and CDR2 is FQGNSA. Trimming stripped 1 base from V and 8 bases from J, with 12 bases between. The CDR3 bases are TGTGCCAGCAGCTTAGGACAGTTGACGGACATTCAGTACTTC. Translation: CASSLGQLTDIQYF.

This clone was recorded once. The chain uses TRBV18 and TRBJ1-3; TRBD1 is a possible D gene (5 bases). Germline-derived CDR1 and CDR2 are KGHSH and LQKENI. The CDR3 has 15 residues. Deletions cut 2 bases from V and 2 bases from J, with 10 bases between. The CDR3 is CASSPWQGTGNTIYF. CDR3 coding DNA: TGTGCCAGCTCACCATGGCAGGGCACTGGAAACACCATATATTTT.

This chain joins TRBV6-5 and TRBJ2-2; D possibly corresponds to TRBD2 (6 bases). The CDR3 contains 15 residues. V lost 2 bases, J lost 3 bases, and 10 bases lay in between. Germline V CDR1 and CDR2: MNHEY, SVGAGI. The CDR3 DNA follows: TGTGCCAGCAGTTACGACGGGAGAGACACCGGGGAGCTGTTTTTT. It translates to CASSYDGRDTGELFF.

The V gene is TRBV6-6, the J gene TRBJ1-3; 7 bases match TRBD1. Germline CDR1 and CDR2: MNHNY and SVGAGI (reference sequence). The V and J ends lost 5 bases and 0 bases, in that order; junction bases with no gene match: 4. The CDR3 is made up of 15 amino acids. The CDR3 spells CASSRDSSSGNTIYF. In DNA form, the CDR3 reads TGTGCCAGCAGTAGGGACAGCAGCTCTGGAAACACCATATATTTT.

This clone was seen just once. The genes are TRBV10-3 and TRBJ2-7; D possibly corresponds to TRBD1 (6 bases). The CDR3 loop spans 16 amino acids. Germline lookup yields CDR1 ENHRY and CDR2 SYGVKD. The V end lost 4 bases, the J end lost 2 bases, and 18 bases lay between the germline ends. CDR3: CAISGGNRETTYEQYF. The DNA of the CDR3 is TGTGCCATCAGTGGGGGAAACAGGGAAACCACCTACGAGCAGTACTTC.

This clone was seen once. This chain connects TRBV18 to TRBJ2-3, with a possible D match to TRBD1 (5 bases). CDR1 KGHSH and CDR2 LQKENI come from the germline V gene. Trimming took off 2 bases at V and 6 bases at J, with 6 bases between the two ends. The CDR3 sequence is 12 residues long. Written as DNA, the CDR3 is TGTGCCAGCTCACCAAAGGGGGATACGCAGTATTTT. This translates into CASSPKGDTQYF.

CDR3 in DNA: TGTGCCAGCAGAGAGAACACTGAAGCTTTCTTT. It codes for CASRENTEAFF. The chain couples TRBV2 to TRBJ1-1; D unresolved. Germline values: CDR1 SNHLY, CDR2 FYNNEI. The germline V and J ends were trimmed by 6 bases and 1 base, with 3 bases remaining between them. This CDR3 comprises 11 residues.

The chain uses TRBV12-5 and TRBJ2-3; D unclear. The CDR3 spans 11 residues. Germline assignment: CDR1 LGHNT and CDR2 FRNRAP. The ends were cut back, 6 bases at V and 8 bases at J, with 9 bases in the middle. The CDR3 region has the DNA TGTGCTAGTGGATGGGCCGGTACGCAGTATTTT. Protein: CASGWAGTQYF.